The sequence of this TCR beta chain was determined in a study of cytomegalovirus exposure and HLA in healthy donors. Germline CDR1 LGHNA, CDR2 YSLEER. The CDR3 sequence is 17 residues long. With 5 bases clipped from V and 4 bases from J, the junction kept 11 bases outside the gene matches. Amplification used 60 Vbeta primers and 13 Jbeta primers. Assay: immunoSEQ multiplex PCR; the TCRdb copy retains only in-frame clones and omits some. The sample contains some 180,000 clones, around four fifths of which appear only once. Sequenced input: PBMCs. The chain combines TRBV4-3 with TRBJ1-4; TRBD1 matches at 9 bases. The sequence came from a woman between 25 and 40 years old in good health and CMV-seronegative. This CDR3 reads CASSANRGLLGNEKLFF. DNA of the CDR3: TGCGCCAGCAGCGCTAACAGGGGGCTTTTGGGTAATGAAAAACTGTTTTTT.